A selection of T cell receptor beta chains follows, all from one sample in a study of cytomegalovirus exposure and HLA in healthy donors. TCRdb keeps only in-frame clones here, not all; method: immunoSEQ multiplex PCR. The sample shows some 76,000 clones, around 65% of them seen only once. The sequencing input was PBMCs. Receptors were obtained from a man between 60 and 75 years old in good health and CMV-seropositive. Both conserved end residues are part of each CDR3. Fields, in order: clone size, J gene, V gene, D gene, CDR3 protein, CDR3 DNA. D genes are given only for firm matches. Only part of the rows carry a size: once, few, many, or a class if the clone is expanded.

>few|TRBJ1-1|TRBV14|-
CASSQDEGPWNTEAFF
TGTGCCAGCAGCCAAGACGAGGGTCCCTGGAACACTGAAGCTTTCTTT
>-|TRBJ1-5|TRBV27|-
CASSFSSLNQPQHF
TGTGCCAGCAGTTTTAGCAGCTTAAATCAGCCCCAGCATTTT
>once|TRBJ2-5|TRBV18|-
CASSQGISETQYF
TGTGCCAGCTCACAGGGGATCTCGGAGACCCAGTACTTC
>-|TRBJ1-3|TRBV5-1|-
CASSLEGGSGNTIYF
TGCGCCAGCAGCTTGGAAGGGGGAAGTGGAAACACCATATATTTT
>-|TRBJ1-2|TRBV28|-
CASLLGGGGYGYTF
TGTGCCAGCCTGTTGGGAGGGGGTGGCTATGGCTACACCTTC
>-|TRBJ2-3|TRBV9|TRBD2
CASSVAGGPTDTQYF
TGTGCCAGCAGCGTAGCGGGAGGGCCCACAGATACGCAGTATTTT
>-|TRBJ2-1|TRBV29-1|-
CSVVGTLPNEQFF
TGCAGCGTTGTGGGGACTCTCCCCAATGAGCAGTTCTTC
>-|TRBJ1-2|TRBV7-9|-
CSSSLPQGSYGYTF
TGTTCCAGCAGCCTACCCCAGGGTTCCTATGGCTACACCTTC
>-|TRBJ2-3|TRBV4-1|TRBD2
CASSPSGTRSFYTDTQYF
TGCGCCAGCAGCCCCAGCGGGACTAGGTCTTTTTACACAGATACGCAGTATTTT
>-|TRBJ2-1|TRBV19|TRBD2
CASRQLAGGNEQFF
TGTGCCAGTAGGCAACTAGCGGGAGGGAATGAGCAGTTCTTC
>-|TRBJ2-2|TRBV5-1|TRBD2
CASSFSASGRGAIGELFF
TGCGCCAGCAGCTTCTCGGCTAGCGGGAGAGGGGCGATCGGGGAGCTGTTTTTT
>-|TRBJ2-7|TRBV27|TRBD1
CASSYRGTGFYGQYF
TGTGCCAGCAGTTACCGCGGGACAGGGTTCTACGGGCAGTACTTC
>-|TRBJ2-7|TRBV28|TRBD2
CANSSGDSGGVEQYF
TGTGCCAACAGTTCCGGCGACTCGGGAGGAGTTGAGCAGTACTTC
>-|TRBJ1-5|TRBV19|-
CASSIDGGQPQHF
TGTGCCAGTAGTATAGATGGCGGGCAGCCCCAGCATTTT
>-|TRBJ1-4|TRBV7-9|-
CASSFGLDSEEKLFF
TGTGCCAGCAGCTTTGGGCTGGACAGCGAAGAAAAACTGTTTTTT
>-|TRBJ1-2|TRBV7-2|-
CASSFGLSYGYTF
TGTGCCAGCAGCTTTGGCCTGTCCTATGGCTACACCTTC
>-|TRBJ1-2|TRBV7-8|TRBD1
CASSLEGQGDYGYTF
TGTGCCAGCAGCTTAGAAGGTCAGGGGGACTATGGCTACACCTTC
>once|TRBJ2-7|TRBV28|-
CASSSTYEQYF
TGTGCCAGCAGTTCAACCTACGAGCAGTACTTC
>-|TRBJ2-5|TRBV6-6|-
CASSYGKETQYF
TGTGCCAGCAGTTACGGCAAAGAGACCCAGTACTTC
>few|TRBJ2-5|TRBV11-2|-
CASSLAQQETQYF
TGTGCCAGCAGCTTAGCCCAGCAAGAGACCCAGTACTTC
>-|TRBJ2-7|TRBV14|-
CASSPGVRGVWVPPYEQYF
TGTGCCAGCAGCCCGGGAGTGAGGGGCGTATGGGTGCCTCCCTACGAGCAGTACTTC
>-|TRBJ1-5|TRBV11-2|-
CASSLDLLNQPQHF
TGTGCCAGCAGCTTAGATCTCCTTAATCAGCCCCAGCATTTT
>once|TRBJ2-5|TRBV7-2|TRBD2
CASSLGTSGGFQYF
TGTGCCAGCAGCTTAGGGACTAGCGGGGGGTTCCAGTACTTC
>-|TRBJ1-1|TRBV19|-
CASSQEGGTEAFF
TGTGCCAGTAGTCAAGAAGGAGGGACTGAAGCTTTCTTT
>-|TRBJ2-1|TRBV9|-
CASSLGAKGFDEQFF
TGTGCCAGCAGCTTGGGGGCGAAGGGGTTCGATGAGCAGTTCTTC
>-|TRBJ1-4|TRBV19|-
CASSILGSANEKLFF
TGTGCCAGTAGTATCTTGGGGAGTGCTAATGAAAAACTGTTTTTT
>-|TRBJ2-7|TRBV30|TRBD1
CAWSADRGIYEQYF
TGTGCCTGGAGTGCCGACAGGGGGATTTACGAGCAGTACTTC
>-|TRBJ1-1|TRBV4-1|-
CASSQGKSGEYTEAFF
TGCGCCAGCAGCCAGGGAAAGAGCGGAGAGTACACTGAAGCTTTCTTT
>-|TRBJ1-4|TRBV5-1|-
CASRSYGGNEKLFF
TGCGCCAGCAGGAGTTACGGCGGAAATGAAAAACTGTTTTTT
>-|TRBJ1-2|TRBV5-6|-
CASSPGPYGYTF
TGTGCCAGCAGCCCGGGTCCGTATGGCTACACCTTC
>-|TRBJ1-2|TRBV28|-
CATLYGARAYGYTF
TGTGCCACGCTTTATGGGGCCCGGGCATATGGCTACACCTTC
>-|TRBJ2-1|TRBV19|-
CASSILSGSYNEQFF
TGTGCCAGTAGTATTCTTAGCGGCTCCTACAATGAGCAGTTCTTC
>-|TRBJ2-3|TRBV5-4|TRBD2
CASSLTGAGGLRSTDTQYF
TGTGCCAGCAGCTTGACGGGCGCGGGAGGGCTACGGAGCACAGATACGCAGTATTTT
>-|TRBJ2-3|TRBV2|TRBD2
CASMRREGLADTQYF
TGTGCCAGCATGAGGCGGGAGGGCCTCGCAGATACGCAGTATTTT
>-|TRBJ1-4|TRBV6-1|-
CASSESGPPGEKLFF
TGTGCCAGCAGTGAAAGCGGACCCCCCGGTGAAAAACTGTTTTTT
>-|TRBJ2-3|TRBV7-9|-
CASVAFPDTQYF
TGTGCCAGCGTGGCTTTCCCAGATACGCAGTATTTT
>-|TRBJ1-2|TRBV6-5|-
CASSYSPAGVDGYTF
TGTGCCAGCAGTTACTCACCGGCAGGGGTGGATGGCTACACCTTC
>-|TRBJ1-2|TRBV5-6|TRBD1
CASSVGTGGYYGYTF
TGTGCCAGCAGCGTGGGGACAGGGGGTTACTATGGCTACACCTTC
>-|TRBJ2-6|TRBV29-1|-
CSVLGGSSGANVLTF
TGCAGCGTCCTAGGTGGTAGTTCTGGGGCCAACGTCCTGACTTTC
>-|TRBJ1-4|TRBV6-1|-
CASSVRDSYEKLFF
TGTGCCAGCAGTGTCCGGGACTCATATGAAAAACTGTTTTTT
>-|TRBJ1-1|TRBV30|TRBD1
CAWSVLGTVTEAFF
TGTGCCTGGAGTGTACTAGGGACAGTCACTGAAGCTTTCTTT
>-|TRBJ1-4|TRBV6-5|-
CASRQGGEKLFF
TGTGCCAGCAGACAGGGCGGTGAAAAACTGTTTTTT
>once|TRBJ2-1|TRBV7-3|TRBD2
CASSTGTSGYNEQFF
TGTGCCAGCAGCACAGGGACTAGCGGATACAATGAGCAGTTCTTC
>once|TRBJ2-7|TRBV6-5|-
CASSVDRRSYEQYF
TGTGCCAGCAGTGTCGACAGGCGCTCCTACGAGCAGTACTTC
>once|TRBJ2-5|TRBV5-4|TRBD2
CASSLRLAGGETQYF
TGTGCCAGCAGCTTAAGACTAGCGGGAGGAGAGACCCAGTACTTC
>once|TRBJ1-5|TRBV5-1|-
CASSLAPGSNQPQHF
TGCGCCAGCAGCTTGGCTCCAGGATCCAATCAGCCCCAGCATTTT
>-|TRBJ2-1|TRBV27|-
CASSLVGGSSYNEQFF
TGTGCCAGCAGTTTAGTGGGGGGAAGCTCCTACAATGAGCAGTTCTTC
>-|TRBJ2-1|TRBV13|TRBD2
CASSLALGRGGEGEQFF
TGTGCCAGCAGCTTGGCCCTGGGGCGGGGGGGCGAGGGTGAGCAGTTCTTC
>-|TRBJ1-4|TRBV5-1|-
CASSRYYSADEKLFF
TGCGCCAGCAGCCGATATTACTCGGCGGATGAAAAACTGTTTTTT
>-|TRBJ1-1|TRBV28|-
CASSLDTTEAFF
TGTGCCAGCAGCCTTGACACCACTGAAGCTTTCTTT
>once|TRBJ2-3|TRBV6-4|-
CASSDRPTPSTDTQYF
TGTGCCAGCAGTGACCGTCCTACCCCTAGCACAGATACGCAGTATTTT
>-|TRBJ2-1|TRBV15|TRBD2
CATRLGTSGTHEQFF
TGTGCCACTAGACTCGGGACTAGCGGAACCCATGAGCAGTTCTTC
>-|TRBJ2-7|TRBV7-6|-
CASSLDRGFYEQYF
TGTGCCAGCAGCTTAGACCGGGGGTTTTACGAGCAGTACTTC
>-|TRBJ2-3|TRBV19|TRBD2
CASSSRAGGPTDTQYF
TGTGCCAGTAGTTCTAGAGCGGGAGGACCCACAGATACGCAGTATTTT
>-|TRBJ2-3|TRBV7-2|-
CASSLRVHPDTQYF
TGTGCCAGCAGCTTACGCGTTCACCCCGATACGCAGTATTTT
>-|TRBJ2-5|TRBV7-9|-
CASSPRDLRQETQYF
TGTGCCAGCAGCCCGCGGGACCTACGACAAGAGACCCAGTACTTC
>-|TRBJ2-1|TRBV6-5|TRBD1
CASGTGLSEQFF
TGTGCCAGCGGGACAGGGTTAAGTGAGCAGTTCTTC